This T cell receptor (beta chain) was identified in a study of shared clonotypes between healthy human individuals. On the study more broadly: The study used three CD4 naive, three CD4 memory, two CD8 naive and one CD8 memory plate per donor.

V was clipped by 2 bases and J by 0 bases, with 15 bases between them. In germline, CDR1 is MDHEN, CDR2 SYDVKM. This CDR3 is 17 amino acids long. Regarding this clone: Its specificity is unknown.

Study-level findings and limits: Limitation of the genetic and exposure-history diversity represented came from the few donors.

The protocol was immunoSEQ multiplex PCR, while the TCRdb copy is restricted to in-frame clones and leaves out a portion. This table has hundreds of thousands of clones, around 97% appearing once. Sequences were obtained from naive CD4+ T cells sorted from blood. Noted subset: CD45RA+ positively selected. This chain connects TRBV28 to TRBJ2-3; D not resolved. The receptor comes from a woman aged 30 to 39 in good health. The CDR3 sequence: CASSLPPLLISTDTQYF. The CDR3 coding sequence is TGTGCCAGCAGTTTACCGCCCCTACTAATAAGCACAGATACGCAGTATTTT.